A single sample is the source of the 13 T cell receptor beta chains below, sequenced in a study of technical replicates of blood from a few donors. Profiling relied on immunoSEQ multiplex PCR, and the TCRdb table lists in-frame clones only, not all of them. The sample shows 75,000 to 90,000 clones, 93% of them seen only once. Specimen: T cells isolated from PBMCs. All receptors derive from a human donor in good health.

The CDR3 DNA sequence: TGTGCCTGGAGTGTAACTAGCGGGGTGGATGAGCAGTTCTTC. It specifies CAWSVTSGVDEQFF. J is TRBJ2-1 and V is TRBV30, with TRBD2 matching over 10 bases. The J segment lost 8 bases and the V segment lost 0 bases, leaving 4 bases of the junction unmatched. This CDR3 is 14 amino acids long. The germline CDR1 and CDR2 sequences are GTSNPN and SVGIG (reference sequence).

This clone has just one count. This chain joins TRBV27 and TRBJ2-7; 7 bases are shared with TRBD1. Germline V gives CDR1 MNHEY, CDR2 SMNVEV (reference sequence). The CDR3 is 14 residues long. The J segment lost 3 bases and the V segment lost 6 bases, leaving 8 bases of the junction unmatched. CDR3 nucleotides: TGTGCCAGCAGGCCGACAGGGAGAGGCTACGAGCAGTACTTC. Translation gives CASRPTGRGYEQYF.

This chain uses TRBV9 with TRBJ2-2; D might be TRBD1 (5 bases). CDR1 SGDLS and CDR2 YYNGEE come from the germline V gene. This CDR3 is built from 15 residues. With 0 bases removed from V and 2 bases from J, the gap between germline ends came to 8 bases. The CDR3 loop is CASSVDGHNTGELFF. CDR3 bases: TGTGCCAGCAGCGTAGACGGACATAACACCGGGGAGCTGTTTTTT.

The chain employs TRBV25-1 and TRBJ1-1; D unclear. The V and J ends lost 4 bases and 2 bases respectively, with 14 bases between them. The length of the CDR3 is 15 residues. Germline CDR1 is MGHDK and CDR2 is SYGVNS. CDR3 DNA: TGTGCCAGCAGTGGAGATGGGCAGGCCAACACTGAAGCTTTCTTT. Encoded protein: CASSGDGQANTEAFF.

This clone turned up a few times. The genes are TRBV30 and TRBJ1-5; D uncertain. The CDR3 length is 14 residues. Looked up from germline, CDR1 is GTSNPN and CDR2 is SVGIG (reference sequence). Trimming shortened V by 1 base and J by 6 bases, and 13 bases separated the two germline ends. CDR3 sequence: CAWSATINSQPQHF. In nucleotides, the CDR3 is TGTGCCTGGAGTGCCACCATCAACAGTCAGCCCCAGCATTTT.

CDR3 protein: CASSQIGLAASYEQYF. CDR3 bases: TGCGCCAGCAGCCAGATTGGACTAGCGGCCTCCTACGAGCAGTACTTC. This chain links TRBV4-1 with TRBJ2-7, with 10 bases aligning to TRBD2. The CDR3 is 16 residues long. Losses at the gene ends were 3 bases for V and 0 bases for J; bases not matched to a gene: 5. CDR1 MGHRA and CDR2 YSYEKL come from the germline V gene.

This chain connects TRBV9 to TRBJ2-3; tentatively, D is TRBD2 (7 bases). The V end lost 7 bases, the J end lost 2 bases, and 20 bases lay between the germline ends. The CDR3 is made up of 16 amino acids. CDR1 SGDLS and CDR2 YYNGEE come from the germline V gene. CDR3 nucleotides: TGTGCCAGCTCAAGTCCCGCGGGGGCCGCCACAGATACGCAGTATTTT. It specifies CASSSPAGAATDTQYF.

The V gene is TRBV28, the J gene TRBJ1-1; D gene ambiguous. The germline CDR1 and CDR2 sequences are MDHEN and SYDVKM. The CDR3 is made up of 13 amino acids. V gave up 11 bases and J gave up 4 bases, with 17 bases separating them. In DNA form, the CDR3 reads TGTGCCGTCTTATCCAGACAAGGCACTGAAGCTTTCTTT. Amino acid sequence: CAVLSRQGTEAFF.

The chain has TRBV5-8 and TRBJ1-1; 9 nucleotides match TRBD1. Germline CDR1 SGHTS, CDR2 YDEGEE. This CDR3 has 20 amino acids. Losses at the gene ends were 2 bases for V and 0 bases for J; bases not matched to a gene: 17. The CDR3 here is CASSFPTSSGTGTMNTEAFF. The CDR3, as DNA: TGTGCCAGCAGCTTTCCCACTAGCTCCGGGACAGGGACGATGAACACTGAAGCTTTCTTT. Using reference TRBV5-8 and TRBJ1-1 for the parts outside the CDR3, the full variable domain is EAGVTQSPTHLIKTRGQQATLRCSPISGHTSVYWYQQALGLGLQFLLWYDEGEERNRGNFPPRFSGRQFPNYSSELNVNALELEDSALYLCASSFPTSSGTGTMNTEAFFGQGTRLTVV.

The V and J genes are TRBV6-5 and TRBJ2-5; TRBD1 is a possible D gene (6 bases). Germline V gene sequence: CDR1 MNHEY, CDR2 SVGAGI. The length of the CDR3 is 15 residues. Trimming shortened V by 7 bases and J by 3 bases, and 18 bases separated the two germline ends. CDR3 in DNA: TGTGCCAGCATTAAGGGGGTGGGGGCTGAAGAGACCCAGTACTTC. It specifies CASIKGVGAEETQYF.

This sequence joins TRBV6-1 and TRBJ1-2, with D uncertain. V dropped 2 bases and J dropped 2 bases, with 12 bases sitting between them. The CDR3 extends over 15 amino acids. CDR1 MNHNS and CDR2 SASEGT come from the germline V gene. The CDR3 sequence is CASSEYHRPNYGYTF. The DNA for the CDR3 is TGTGCCAGCAGTGAATATCACAGACCGAACTATGGCTACACCTTC.

V is TRBV5-1 and J is TRBJ1-6, with D tentatively TRBD1 (5 bases). Germline values: CDR1 SGHRS, CDR2 YFSETQ. The CDR3 totals 16 residues. The V gene lost 4 bases and the J gene lost 9 bases, with 20 bases spanning the gap. CDR3 loop: CASSPGGGSGTSPLHF. CDR3 bases: TGCGCCAGCAGCCCGGGGGGGGGATCTGGAACTTCACCCCTCCACTTT.

The CDR3: CASSRVGGAGDTQYF. The DNA for the CDR3 is TGCGCCAGCAGTCGCGTCGGGGGGGCCGGAGATACGCAGTATTTT. The V call is TRBV10-1, the J call TRBJ2-3; 8 bases match TRBD2. This CDR3 is built from 15 residues. Germline V gene lookup returns CDR1 WNHNN and CDR2 SYGVQD (reference sequence). V was pared by 5 bases and J by 5 bases, with 9 bases of the junction left unmatched.